This is a list of T cell receptor beta chains from one sample in a study of shared clonotypes between healthy human individuals. Method: immunoSEQ multiplex PCR; TCRdb's copy keeps in-frame clones and lacks some. The top ten hold more than 0.9% of the sample, which has about 2 million clones, approximately 95% seen once. Material for sequencing was naive CD8+ T cells sorted from blood. The source of these receptors is a young man in good health. Both conserved end residues are part of each CDR3. The order of the fields is V gene, J gene, D gene, clone size, CDR3 DNA, CDR3 protein. A D gene is named only where the DNA matches it firmly. Some rows mark clone size as missing; the rest say once, few, many or name a class of expanded clone.

TRBV6-5,TRBJ2-7,NA,NA,TGTGCCAGCAGTTATTCGTCCGGCGAGCAGTACTTC,CASSYSSGEQYF
TRBV9,TRBJ2-7,TRBD2,NA,TGTGCCAGCGGGCCGGGCGGGGGAGTTTACGAGCAGTACTTC,CASGPGGGVYEQYF
TRBV6-1,TRBJ2-1,TRBD2,NA,TGTGCCAGCAGCCCCGGGACTAGCGGGTACAATGAGCAGTTCTTC,CASSPGTSGYNEQFF
TRBV7-6,TRBJ2-7,NA,NA,TGTGCCAGCAGCTTAGGCTACCAGAGCTCCTACGAGCAGTACTTC,CASSLGYQSSYEQYF
TRBV5-8,TRBJ2-7,TRBD1,NA,TGTGCCAGCAGCTCCGGGACAGGGGGCGGCGAGCAGTACTTC,CASSSGTGGGEQYF
TRBV29-1,TRBJ1-2,NA,NA,TGCAGCGTTGGGACTTTACAAAGGGATGGCTACACCTTC,CSVGTLQRDGYTF
TRBV27,TRBJ2-1,NA,NA,TGTGCCAGCAGTTTCTCGGGTGACAATGAGCAGTTCTTC,CASSFSGDNEQFF
TRBV29-1,TRBJ1-1,NA,NA,TGCAGCGTTCAACAGGGCGAGCAGAACACTGAAGCTTTCTTT,CSVQQGEQNTEAFF
TRBV6-5,TRBJ1-2,NA,NA,TGTGCCAGCAGGGCAGGGGATGGCGGTGGCTACACCTTC,CASRAGDGGGYTF
TRBV6-9,TRBJ1-1,NA,once,TGTGCCAGCAGTTCTCAGGACAGAGTCATGAACACTGAAGCTTTCTTT,CASSSQDRVMNTEAFF
TRBV5-5,TRBJ1-1,NA,NA,TGTGCCAGCAGCTTGATGCAGGGGACGAACACTGAAGCTTTCTTT,CASSLMQGTNTEAFF
TRBV6-5,TRBJ2-2,NA,NA,TGTGCCAGCAGTTACGGGACCTTCACCGGGGAGCTGTTTTTT,CASSYGTFTGELFF
TRBV19,TRBJ2-7,NA,NA,TGTGCCAGTAGTCTCGCCGGCGAGGCCTACGAGCAGTACTTC,CASSLAGEAYEQYF
TRBV19,TRBJ2-7,TRBD2,few,TGTGCCAGTAGTTCACTGACTAGCGGGAGTGACGAGCAGTACTTC,CASSSLTSGSDEQYF
TRBV30,TRBJ2-5,NA,once,TGTGCCTGGAGTGTACAAGAGACCCAGTACTTC,CAWSVQETQYF
TRBV5-6,TRBJ2-5,TRBD2,NA,TGTGCCAGCAGCTTGTTAGCGGGAAGTGAGACCCAGTACTTC,CASSLLAGSETQYF
TRBV6-6,TRBJ2-7,TRBD2,NA,TGTGCCAGCAGTTACCAACTTAGCGGGGGATACGAGCAGTACTTC,CASSYQLSGGYEQYF
TRBV27,TRBJ1-4,TRBD1,NA,TGTGCCAGCAGTTTCTCACCAGGGGGTCAAGAAAAACTGTTTTTT,CASSFSPGGQEKLFF
TRBV5-1,TRBJ2-7,NA,NA,TGCGCCAGCAGCTTGGCGGGGAGCGGCTACGAGCAGTACTTC,CASSLAGSGYEQYF
TRBV19,TRBJ1-2,NA,NA,TGTGCCAGTCGACGGGAGTCCGGTGGCTACACCTTC,CASRRESGGYTF
TRBV10-2,TRBJ2-7,NA,NA,TGCGCCAGCAGTATCAGCGCCTCCTACGAGCAGTACTTC,CASSISASYEQYF
TRBV4-1,TRBJ1-4,NA,NA,TGCGCCAGCAGCCACGAAAAGTACGTTAATGAAAAACTGTTTTTT,CASSHEKYVNEKLFF
TRBV30,TRBJ1-6,NA,NA,TGTGCCTGGAGTTCCCCCCCGGGACCGCTTAATTCACCCCTCCACTTT,CAWSSPPGPLNSPLHF
TRBV28,TRBJ1-1,NA,NA,TGTGCCAGCACCTTGGGAGGGTTCTGGCCTGAAGCTTTCTTT,CASTLGGFWPEAFF
TRBV29-1,TRBJ2-1,NA,NA,TGCAGCGTTGTGGTCATAGGCTACAATGAGCAGTTCTTC,CSVVVIGYNEQFF
TRBV7-9,TRBJ1-1,NA,NA,TGTGCCAGCAGCTTAGCTGGCGAGTGGGGGCGGACTGAAGCTTTCTTT,CASSLAGEWGRTEAFF
TRBV19,TRBJ2-2,NA,once,TGTGCCAGTTCGGTGTCAGCGAACACCGGGGAGCTGTTTTTT,CASSVSANTGELFF
TRBV7-9,TRBJ1-4,TRBD1,NA,TGTGCCAGCAGCTACTCAGGACAGGGACGGAGAGAAAAACTGTTTTTT,CASSYSGQGRREKLFF
TRBV7-2,TRBJ2-1,NA,NA,TGTGCCAGCAGGCCGGGGCCCTACAATGAGCAGTTCTTC,CASRPGPYNEQFF
TRBV7-2,TRBJ2-2,TRBD2,NA,TGTGCCAGCAGCCCAGGACTAGCGGGGATCACCGGGGAGCTGTTTTTT,CASSPGLAGITGELFF
TRBV5-8,TRBJ1-1,TRBD1,NA,TGTGCCAGCAGCTTGGTTGTAGGGACAGGGTGGTGGGCCACTGAAGCTTTCTTT,CASSLVVGTGWWATEAFF
TRBV11-2,TRBJ1-1,TRBD1,NA,TGTGCCAGCAGCTTCGGGACAGCCACTGAAGCTTTCTTT,CASSFGTATEAFF
TRBV30,TRBJ1-1,NA,NA,TGTGCCTGGGAGCTGGGGGGGTACACTGAAGCTTTCTTT,CAWELGGYTEAFF
TRBV9,TRBJ1-2,NA,once,TGTGCCAGCAGCGTAGACAGGGCGTTTTTCGGCTACACCTTC,CASSVDRAFFGYTF
TRBV15,TRBJ2-7,NA,NA,TGTGCCACCAGCAGAGAGGGCGGCAGGAGCTCCTACGAGCAGTACTTC,CATSREGGRSSYEQYF
TRBV7-9,TRBJ2-1,NA,NA,TGTGCCAGCAGCCCGGACCCGTCTTTCTACAATGAGCAGTTCTTC,CASSPDPSFYNEQFF
TRBV7-9,TRBJ1-4,NA,NA,TGTGCCAGCAGCTCAGTCGGGGCGAACGAAAAACTGTTTTTT,CASSSVGANEKLFF
TRBV12-5,TRBJ2-7,TRBD2,once,TGTGCTAGTGGTTTGGTACCAGGAGCGGGAGTGCTCTACGAGCAGTACTTC,CASGLVPGAGVLYEQYF